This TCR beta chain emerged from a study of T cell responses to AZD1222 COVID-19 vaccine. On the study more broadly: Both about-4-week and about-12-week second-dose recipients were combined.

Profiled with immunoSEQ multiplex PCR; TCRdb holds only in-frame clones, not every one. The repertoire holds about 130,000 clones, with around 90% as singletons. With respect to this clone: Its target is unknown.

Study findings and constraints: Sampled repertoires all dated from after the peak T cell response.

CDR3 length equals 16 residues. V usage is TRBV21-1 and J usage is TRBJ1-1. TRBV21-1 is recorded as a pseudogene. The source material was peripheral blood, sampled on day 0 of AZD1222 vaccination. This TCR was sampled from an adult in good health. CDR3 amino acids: CASSSPRGGEETEAFF. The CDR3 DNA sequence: TGTGCCAGCAGCAGCCCCCGGGGGGGAGAGGAGACTGAAGCTTTCTTT.